One sample yielded the 31 T cell receptor beta chains listed below, sequenced in a study of cytomegalovirus exposure and HLA in healthy donors. PCR was performed using 60 Vbeta and 13 Jbeta primers. Libraries were prepared by immunoSEQ multiplex PCR; TCRdb keeps only in-frame clonotypes and omits some of them. The sample lists about 200,000 clones, around 73% occurring once. Material: PBMCs. Receptor source: a male donor in good health and CMV-seronegative.

This clone has a handful of counts. The rearrangement links TRBV7-3 to TRBJ2-1; weak D call: TRBD1 (5 bases). Germline V CDR1 and CDR2: SGHTA, FQGTGA. CDR3 length: 15 amino acids. V lost 5 bases and J 0 bases, leaving 11 bases between the germline ends. The DNA of the CDR3 is TGTGCCAGCAGCAAAGGGGAATTCTCCTACAATGAGCAGTTCTTC. Translated: CASSKGEFSYNEQFF.

The CDR3 loop is CASSLLSSGTSGYEQYF. The CDR3 DNA reads as TGCGCCAGCAGCTTGTTGAGTTCGGGGACTTCGGGGTACGAGCAGTACTTC. The chain carries TRBV5-1 and TRBJ2-7; tentative D call: TRBD2 (6 bases). This CDR3 region has 17 residues. The germline V and J ends were trimmed by 1 base and 4 bases, with 21 bases remaining between them. Germline V gene data show CDR1 as SGHRS and CDR2 as YFSETQ. Combining the CDR3 with reference TRBV5-1 and TRBJ2-7 gives the whole variable domain KAGVTQTPRYLIKTRGQQVTLSCSPISGHRSVSWYQQTPGQGLQFLFEYFSETQRNKGNFPGRFSGRQFSNSRSEMNVSTLELGDSALYLCASSLLSSGTSGYEQYFGPGTRLTVT.

CDR3 residues: CASSLRTPSTDTQYF. The CDR3, as DNA: TGTGCCAGCAGCTTAAGGACACCTTCAACAGATACGCAGTATTTT. V and J are TRBV11-2 and TRBJ2-3, with a possible D match to TRBD1 (5 bases). V was trimmed by 2 bases and J by 3 bases, leaving 12 bases between them. Germline V gene data show CDR1 as SGHAT and CDR2 as FQNNGV. The length of the CDR3 is 15 residues.

This clone occurred a few times. This chain connects TRBV5-1 to TRBJ1-4; 11 bases line up with TRBD1. The CDR3 is made up of 17 amino acids. Per the germline V gene, CDR1 is SGHRS and CDR2 is YFSETQ. V shed 0 bases and J 4 bases; nucleotides not matched to a gene: 5. In DNA, the CDR3 is TGCGCCAGCAGCTTGGATGGGACAGGGGGACTTAATGAAAAACTGTTTTTT. Translating gives CASSLDGTGGLNEKLFF.

This clone was picked up a small number of times. The CDR3 nucleotides read TGTGCCAGCAGCTTAGTTGGCGGAAGCACAGATACGCAGTATTTT. Its protein product is CASSLVGGSTDTQYF. The rearrangement uses TRBV7-9 and TRBJ2-3; D gene uncertain. CDR1 and CDR2 (germline): SEHNR, FQNEAQ (reference sequence). CDR3 length equals 15 residues. Trimming pared 1 base from V and 0 bases from J, leaving 8 bases between.

This clone was counted once. V is TRBV9 and J is TRBJ2-1, with D possibly TRBD1 on 7 matching bases. The V gene's germline CDR1 is SGDLS and CDR2 YYNGEE. The CDR3 extends over 16 amino acids. V lost 3 bases to trimming and J lost 7 bases, with 20 bases between them. In DNA, the CDR3 is TGTGCCAGCAGCGCCTGGGACGACTCAGGGGGGAATGAGCAGTTCTTC. Amino acid sequence: CASSAWDDSGGNEQFF. The full variable domain, completed using reference TRBV9 and TRBJ2-1, is DSGVTQTPKHLITATGQRVTLRCSPRSGDLSVYWYQQSLDQGLQFLIQYYNGEERAKGNILERFSAQQFPDLHSELNLSSLELGDSALYFCASSAWDDSGGNEQFFGPGTRLTVL.

V usage is TRBV13 and J usage is TRBJ2-1, with D maybe TRBD2 (7 bases). V was clipped by 0 bases and J by 4 bases, with 22 bases between them. The V gene's germline CDR1 is PRHDT and CDR2 FYEKMQ (reference sequence). CDR3 length equals 19 residues. CDR3 coding DNA: TGTGCCAGCAGCTTAGGCGGTGTAGTGGGGGCGGGAGTTTACAATGAGCAGTTCTTC. Amino acid sequence: CASSLGGVVGAGVYNEQFF.

V usage is TRBV19 and J usage is TRBJ2-7; D unresolved. V dropped 6 bases and J dropped 2 bases, with 20 bases sitting between them. The CDR3 sequence is 16 residues long. Germline V gene lookup returns CDR1 LNHDA and CDR2 SQIVND (reference sequence). CDR3 region: CASSPRAFEYTYEQYF. CDR3 sequence (DNA): TGTGCCAGTAGCCCGCGAGCATTCGAGTATACCTACGAGCAGTACTTC.

This sequence joins TRBV7-9 and TRBJ1-2; tentatively, D is TRBD1 (5 bases). CDR3 length equals 15 residues. CDR1 is SEHNR, CDR2 FQNEAQ, per germline (reference sequence). V gave up 2 bases and J gave up 3 bases, with 13 bases separating them. This CDR3 is CASSLTRGVDYGYTF. The DNA for the CDR3 is TGTGCCAGCAGCTTAACCCGGGGGGTCGACTATGGCTACACCTTC.

The chain couples TRBV7-9 to TRBJ2-5; 7 positions match TRBD1. The J call may be wrong; the DNA end is better matched by TRBJ2-7. Germline values: CDR1 SEHNR, CDR2 FQNEAQ (reference sequence). The CDR3 is 14 amino acids. Written as DNA, the CDR3 is TGTGCCAGCAGCGAGACGGGACAGTCCTACGAGCAGTACTTC. Protein: CASSETGQSYEQYF.

The V and J genes are TRBV29-1 and TRBJ2-7, with 9 nucleotides matching TRBD2. The CDR3 is 12 amino acids. J lost 6 bases, V lost 7 bases, and 7 bases had no gene match. Germline V gives CDR1 SQVTM, CDR2 ANQGSEA. The CDR3 bases are TGCAGCGGAGCGGGAGGCGGACGCGAGCAGTACTTC. Translation: CSGAGGGREQYF.

The sample holds a few counts of this clone. The V gene is TRBV10-2, the J gene TRBJ1-5; 9 nucleotides line up with TRBD1. V was clipped by 10 bases and J by 4 bases; unmatched bases: 5. Germline values: CDR1 WSHSY, CDR2 SAAADI. The CDR3 spans 13 residues. The CDR3 protein is CATTTGGNQPQHF. The CDR3 DNA reads as TGCGCCACAACGACAGGGGGGAATCAGCCCCAGCATTTT.

The CDR3 is CASSLGRYGYTF. The CDR3 DNA reads as TGTGCCAGCAGCTTGGGGCGCTATGGCTACACCTTC. The V call is TRBV13, the J call TRBJ1-2, with D maybe TRBD1 (5 bases). Trimming took 3 bases from V and 4 from J, leaving 6 bases between them. CDR3 length equals 12 residues. Germline loops: CDR1 PRHDT, CDR2 FYEKMQ (reference sequence).

The J gene is TRBJ2-5, the V gene TRBV7-9; perhaps TRBD2 as D (5 bases). Gene TRBJ2-7 matches the end of the DNA better, so the J call may be wrong. CDR1 SEHNR and CDR2 FQNEAQ come from the germline V gene (reference sequence). CDR3 length equals 14 residues. The CDR3 bases are TGTGCCAGCAGCTTAGGGGCTAGCTATGACGAGCAGTACTTC. Translation gives CASSLGASYDEQYF.

The chain has TRBV6-1 and TRBJ2-5; D gene uncertain. There are 15 residues in the CDR3. Trimming took 3 bases from V and 1 from J, leaving 12 bases between them. Germline lookup yields CDR1 MNHNS and CDR2 SASEGT. CDR3 bases: TGTGCCAGCAGTGATTCATTTGCCAGCCAAGAGACCCAGTACTTC. Amino acid sequence: CASSDSFASQETQYF.

This sequence joins TRBV5-5 and TRBJ1-6; the D gene is possibly TRBD1 (6 bases). CDR3 length equals 14 residues. The V gene lost 4 bases and the J gene lost 7 bases, with 12 bases spanning the gap. Per the germline V gene, CDR1 is SGHKS and CDR2 is YYEKEE (reference sequence). CDR3 nucleotides: TGTGCCAGCAGCCGAACAGGGTTCAATTCACCCCTCCACTTT. Amino acids: CASSRTGFNSPLHF.

The chain couples TRBV5-1 to TRBJ1-1; TRBD1 matches 8 bases. V shed 3 bases and J 5 bases; nucleotides not matched to a gene: 6. The CDR3 is made up of 14 amino acids. Germline V gene lookup returns CDR1 SGHRS and CDR2 YFSETQ. CDR3 loop: CASSSTGAGTEAFF. In nucleotides, the CDR3 is TGCGCCAGCAGCTCGACAGGGGCTGGGACTGAAGCTTTCTTT.

J is TRBJ2-7 and V is TRBV4-1; possible D gene TRBD1, 5 bases. This CDR3 has 16 amino acids. The germline V and J ends were trimmed by 0 bases and 3 bases, with 15 bases remaining between them. The germline V gene has CDR1 MGHRA and CDR2 YSYEKL. Here the CDR3 reads CASSQDPNSGFYEQYF. For the CDR3, the DNA is TGCGCCAGCAGCCAAGATCCGAATTCAGGGTTCTACGAGCAGTACTTC.

The chain joins TRBV19 to TRBJ1-1; D is uncertain. With 7 bases removed from V and 1 base from J, the gap between germline ends came to 13 bases. This CDR3 is 14 amino acids long. Per the germline V gene, CDR1 is LNHDA and CDR2 is SQIVND (reference sequence). The chain's CDR3 is CASTLRQENTEAFF. The CDR3 nucleotides are TGTGCCAGTACCCTCCGGCAGGAGAACACTGAAGCTTTCTTT.

The V and J genes are TRBV27 and TRBJ2-1, with no clear D. This CDR3 has 14 residues. The ends were cut back, 5 bases at V and 0 bases at J, with 8 bases in the middle. Germline lookup yields CDR1 MNHEY and CDR2 SMNVEV (reference sequence). CDR3 DNA sequence: TGTGCCAGCAGTACGAGCCCCTCCTACAATGAGCAGTTCTTC. As protein: CASSTSPSYNEQFF.

The V gene is TRBV6-5, the J gene TRBJ2-3; a weak D match, TRBD2 (5 bases). The CDR3 consists of 15 residues. The V end lost 5 bases, the J end lost 6 bases, and 18 bases lay between the germline ends. Germline V gene sequence: CDR1 MNHEY, CDR2 SVGAGI. CDR3: CASSQSGTLGDTQYF. In nucleotides, the CDR3 is TGTGCCAGCAGTCAAAGCGGTACTCTGGGGGATACGCAGTATTTT.

The rearrangement uses TRBV19 and TRBJ2-7; 11 bases map to TRBD1. Losses at the gene ends were 8 bases for V and 3 bases for J; bases not matched to a gene: 9. CDR1 LNHDA and CDR2 SQIVND come from the germline V gene (reference sequence). The CDR3 consists of 15 residues. CDR3 in DNA: TGTGCCAGTTCTAAATCCGGGACAGGGGGCTACGAGCAGTACTTC. It encodes CASSKSGTGGYEQYF.

The CDR3 region has the DNA TGTGCCAGCAGTTTAAGCGATCCCACAGATACGCAGTATTTT. Its translation: CASSLSDPTDTQYF. The rearrangement links TRBV27 to TRBJ2-3; no definite D call. V lost 2 bases and J lost 2, with 8 bases in between. Germline CDR1 MNHEY, CDR2 SMNVEV (reference sequence). The CDR3 sequence is 14 residues long.

V is TRBV5-1 and J is TRBJ2-5, with 9 bases identical to TRBD2. Germline loops: CDR1 SGHRS, CDR2 YFSETQ. The CDR3 runs 15 residues. With V trimmed by 4 bases and J by 4 bases, 8 bases remained unmatched. CDR3 loop: CASSLGLAGSETQYF. The CDR3 nucleotides are TGCGCCAGCAGCCTGGGCCTAGCGGGATCAGAGACCCAGTACTTC. The entire variable domain, with the rest obtained from reference TRBV5-1 and TRBJ2-5, is as follows: KAGVTQTPRYLIKTRGQQVTLSCSPISGHRSVSWYQQTPGQGLQFLFEYFSETQRNKGNFPGRFSGRQFSNSRSEMNVSTLELGDSALYLCASSLGLAGSETQYFGPGTRLLVL.

V is TRBV2 and J is TRBJ2-7, with 9 bases lining up with TRBD1. The CDR3 runs to 15 residues. V shed 8 bases, J shed 4 bases, and the junction held 12 bases outside the gene matches. Germline values: CDR1 SNHLY, CDR2 FYNNEI. CDR3 region: CASFADRGSEYEQYF. Here the CDR3 DNA reads TGTGCCAGCTTTGCGGACAGGGGAAGCGAATACGAGCAGTACTTC. Full variable domain (remainder filled in from reference TRBV2 and TRBJ2-7): EPEVTQTPSHQVTQMGQEVILRCVPISNHLYFYWYRQILGQKVEFLVSFYNNEISEKSEIFDDQFSVERPDGSNFTLKIRSTKLEDSAMYFCASFADRGSEYEQYFGPGTRLTVT.

The chain couples TRBV6-5 to TRBJ1-1; D is undetermined. The V gene lost 6 bases and the J gene lost 0 bases, with 11 bases spanning the gap. Germline CDR1 and CDR2: MNHEY and SVGAGI. The CDR3 totals 14 residues. CDR3 DNA: TGTGCCAGCAGGGCCCCGGGTATGAACACTGAAGCTTTCTTT. This sequence encodes CASRAPGMNTEAFF.

The V gene is TRBV18, the J gene TRBJ2-5; possibly TRBD2 for D (6 bases). Germline V gives CDR1 KGHSH, CDR2 LQKENI. V lost 0 bases to trimming and J lost 4 bases, with 18 bases between them. This CDR3 comprises 17 residues. CDR3 amino acids: CASSPPMGGGLRETQYF. For the CDR3, the DNA is TGTGCCAGCTCACCACCGATGGGTGGAGGGTTGAGAGAGACCCAGTACTTC. Full variable domain (rest looked up from reference TRBV18 and TRBJ2-5): NAGVMQNPRHLVRRRGQEARLRCSPMKGHSHVYWYRQLPEEGLKFMVYLQKENIIDESGMPKERFSAEFPKEGPSILRIQQVVRGDSAAYFCASSPPMGGGLRETQYFGPGTRLLVL.

The chain employs TRBV2 and TRBJ2-3; 9 bases align to TRBD2. The germline V gene encodes CDR1 SNHLY and CDR2 FYNNEI. The V gene end was trimmed by 7 bases and the J gene end by 2 bases; junction bases not matched to a gene: 13. The CDR3 has 17 residues. CDR3 DNA sequence: TGTGCCAGCACTGTGGGGGGACTAGCTTCCCACACAGATACGCAGTATTTT. This sequence encodes CASTVGGLASHTDTQYF. Looking up the rest from reference TRBV2 and TRBJ2-3 gives the full variable domain: EPEVTQTPSHQVTQMGQEVILRCVPISNHLYFYWYRQILGQKVEFLVSFYNNEISEKSEIFDDQFSVERPDGSNFTLKIRSTKLEDSAMYFCASTVGGLASHTDTQYFGPGTRLTVL.

The chain has TRBV30 and TRBJ1-6, with D possibly being TRBD1 (6 bases). Germline V gene sequence: CDR1 GTSNPN, CDR2 SVGIG (reference sequence). CDR3 length equals 13 residues. Between the trimmed V and J ends, which lost 5 bases and 7 bases, there was a span of 12 bases. The CDR3 loop is CAWEDSKNSPLHF. The CDR3 coding sequence is TGTGCCTGGGAGGACAGCAAAAATTCACCCCTCCACTTT.

Points on this clone: Additional DNA sequences in this sample encode the identical CDR3. CDR3 protein: CASSLVAGDTYEQYF. The CDR3 coding sequence is TGCGCCAGCAGCTTGGTGGCAGGCGACACCTACGAGCAGTACTTC. The genes are TRBV5-1 and TRBJ2-7; no firm D call. CDR1 is SGHRS, CDR2 YFSETQ, per germline. V lost 0 bases, J lost 2 bases, and 12 bases lay in between. The length of the CDR3 is 15 residues. The full variable domain, with the rest looked up from reference TRBV5-1 and TRBJ2-7, is KAGVTQTPRYLIKTRGQQVTLSCSPISGHRSVSWYQQTPGQGLQFLFEYFSETQRNKGNFPGRFSGRQFSNSRSEMNVSTLELGDSALYLCASSLVAGDTYEQYFGPGTRLTVT.

Points on this clone: One junction end does not reproduce the germline sequence, and a read error may be involved. The chain uses TRBV7-9 and TRBJ1-1, with D possibly matching TRBD1 (5 bases). The length of the CDR3 is 16 residues. Germline CDR1 SEHNR, CDR2 FQNEAQ (reference sequence). CDR3 loop: CSSSLGVGLPRTEAFF. The CDR3 DNA is TGTTCCAGCAGCTTAGGGGTGGGGCTCCCCAGGACTGAAGCTTTCTTT.